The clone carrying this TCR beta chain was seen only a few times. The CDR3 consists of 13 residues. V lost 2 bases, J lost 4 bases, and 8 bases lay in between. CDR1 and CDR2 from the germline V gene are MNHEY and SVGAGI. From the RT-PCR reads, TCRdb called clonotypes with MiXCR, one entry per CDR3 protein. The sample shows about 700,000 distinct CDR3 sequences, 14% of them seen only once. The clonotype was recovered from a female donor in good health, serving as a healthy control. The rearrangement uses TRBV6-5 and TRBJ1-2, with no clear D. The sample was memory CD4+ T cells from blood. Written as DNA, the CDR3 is TGTGCCAGCAGTTACATCAATTCCTATGGCTACACCTTC. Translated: CASSYINSYGYTF.